What follows describes a single T cell receptor beta chain. Its antigen remains unidentified. The record has no base qualities; no much larger clone is one base away. The source of the sample is a study of blood T cell repertoires in COVID-19 (dated by TCRdb to 2018 to 2020). The study in broad terms: Samples covering the acute and convalescent phases of COVID-19 were provided by collaborators in the United States, Italy and Spain. The material from the prospective study consisted of cDNA or gDNA derived from T cells, B-cell-depleted T cells, or PBMCs. Deeply sampled blood TCRbeta repertoires from subjects exposed to, actively infected with, or recovered from COVID-19 were included in the dataset. The repertoires were released in a freely available public database meant as a resource for research on the immune response to SARS-CoV-2. Samples were obtained from the ongoing ImmuneRACE study (first 160 participants) and from 1,254 subjects provided by 6 global collaborators. A de-identified subject ID, COVID-19 status, age in years and sex were almost always included in the sample metadata. HLA class I and class II types, where available, came from metadata supplied by the sample provider rather than from assay-based typing. Study-wide findings and limitations: The quantity of clinical and demographic metadata differed by source and by participant and was supplied without curation.

Each collaborating institution followed its own protocols to collect whole blood in K2EDTA tubes. For TCRbeta analysis, collaborator samples were shipped as frozen whole blood, as isolated PBMCs, or as DNA extracted from either sample type. CDR1 and CDR2 are read off the germline V gene as MNHEY and SVGAGI. Trimming at the junction amounts to 6 bases on V and 0 bases on J, and the germline ends lie 6 bases apart. The CDR3 sequence holds 13 residues, the cysteine and phenylalanine included. Only the CDR3 DNA stays, 39 bases, in frame from base 1. TCRbeta CDR3 regions were amplified from genomic DNA by means of the immunoSEQ Assay, a bias-controlled multiplex PCR. Processing in the source paper ran as follows. The number of nucleated cells in each sample was estimated from the amplification of reference gene primers within the assay. To quantify the absolute abundance of each unique TCRbeta CDR3 rearrangement, sequence reads were collapsed and filtered. For each sample, productive Simpson clonality was calculated by taking the square root of Simpson's diversity index across productive rearrangements. The immuneACCESS repertoire file appears here via TCRdb, limited to in-frame rearrangements. These files lack a portion of the clones; in checked studies, under half of the deficit traces to unresolved V genes, and the cause of the others is not known. V and J calls plus clone size are reproduced from that table; the DNA served to infer D and trimming. A total of more than 200,000 clones appear in this sample, approximately 87% of them only once. 2% to 2.5% of the sample is held by the ten biggest clonotypes.

Sequencing was done on a sample of peripheral blood. The receptor comes from a woman in her forties or fifties with acute or convalescent COVID-19. The chain is made from TRBV6-5 and TRBJ2-1; no D segment can be confidently identified. The DNA is as follows: TGTGCCAGCAGGCGGCCCTCCTACAATGAGCAGTTCTTC. It encodes CASRRPSYNEQFF.